A selection of T cell receptor beta chains follows, all from one sample in a study of cytomegalovirus exposure and HLA in healthy donors. This table comes from immunoSEQ multiplex PCR, and its TCRdb copy is limited to in-frame clones, with some not included. The sample yields more than 130,000 clones, 80% seen once. The sequencing input was PBMCs. The receptors were sampled from a man between 35 and 55 years old in good health and CMV-seropositive. Both conserved end residues are trimmed from each CDR3. The order of the fields is clone size, V gene, CDR3 protein. Clone size is shown for a subset of rows, as once, few, many or a class of expanded clone.

>.|TRBV29-1
SASYRRTGVPLVYTGELF
>.|TRBV25-1
ASSEPIDRGQPNQPQH
>few|TRBV5-5
ASSSGQANYGYT
>.|TRBV5-6
ASSLEGREDYGYT
>.|TRBV2
ATRDEALMNTEAF
>once|TRBV5-1
ASSTQTGGNEQF
>.|TRBV7-7
ASSRGDRGPDTGELF
>.|TRBV5-1
ASSLRDTLVEQY
>.|TRBV2
ASSGQAQETQY
>.|TRBV27
ASTPGGPNEKLF
>.|TRBV27
ASSLSRLSGSPYNEQF
>.|TRBV30
ACTPDEKLF
>.|TRBV5-1
ASGEVLAGGQGNEQF
>.|TRBV7-9
ASSLERTGYEQY
>.|TRBV27
ASSLSGGNEQY
>.|TRBV9
ASSGGTGLGTDTQY
>.|TRBV28
ASPPGVADEIKLYEQY
>once|TRBV25-1
ASSFGDVNTEAF
>.|TRBV4-3
ASSQDSGSSYNEQF
>.|TRBV4-3
ASSQLLAGGETQY
>.|TRBV28
ASSLLGAIIDNEQF
>.|TRBV4-3
ASSQHRDKGYEQY